These 9 T cell receptor beta chains came from one sample sequenced in a study of OX40 agonist ivuxolimab in advanced cancers. TCRdb's table, derived via immunoSEQ multiplex PCR, lists solely in-frame clones and lacks some. The sample contains under 50,000 clones, 70% to 90% of which appear only once. The sample here was CD4+ or CD8+ T cells sorted from blood, taken in a trial of the OX40 agonist ivuxolimab. Receptor source: an adult with an advanced solid tumor such as melanoma, head and neck, liver or kidney cancer.

The chain carries TRBV4-1 and TRBJ1-4; TRBD1 might be the D (6 bases). Germline loops: CDR1 MGHRA, CDR2 YSYEKL. This CDR3 is built from 15 residues. Between the trimmed V and J ends, which lost 6 bases and 1 base, there was a span of 12 bases. The CDR3 is CASRQTGLTNEKLFF. DNA for the CDR3: TGCGCCAGCAGACAAACAGGGCTAACTAATGAAAAACTGTTTTTT.

The chain has TRBV19 and TRBJ1-3; D unresolved. V gave up 8 bases and J gave up 0 bases, with 17 bases separating them. Looked up from germline, CDR1 is LNHDA and CDR2 is SQIVND (reference sequence). CDR3 length equals 16 residues. CDR3 sequence: CASESDGSHSGNTIYF. The CDR3 region has the DNA TGTGCCAGTGAATCGGACGGATCTCACTCTGGAAACACCATATATTTT.

The chain carries TRBV7-8 and TRBJ2-5; the match to TRBD2 covers 7 bases. The CDR3 consists of 14 residues. Germline values: CDR1 SGHVS, CDR2 FQNEAQ. V gave up 5 bases and J gave up 2 bases; unmatched junction bases: 5. The CDR3 is CASSLRLAQETQYF. CDR3 DNA: TGTGCCAGCAGCCTTAGACTAGCTCAAGAGACCCAGTACTTC.

The chain carries TRBV4-3 and TRBJ2-1; D not certain. Germline CDR1 is LGHNA and CDR2 is YSLEER. The V end lost 0 bases, the J end lost 7 bases, and 13 bases lay between the germline ends. The CDR3 contains 15 residues. DNA of the CDR3: TGCGCCAGCAGCCAAGACGGTATAGGTCGAAATGAGCAGTTCTTC. This codes for CASSQDGIGRNEQFF.

This sequence joins TRBV28 and TRBJ1-2; unclear D gene. The germline V and J ends were trimmed by 2 bases and 3 bases, with 7 bases remaining between them. Germline V CDR1 and CDR2: MDHEN, SYDVKM. CDR3 size: 13 residues. CDR3 bases: TGTGCCAGCAGTTTAACAGCCGACTATGGCTACACCTTC. Its translation is CASSLTADYGYTF.

The rearrangement links TRBV19 to TRBJ2-7; 8 bases align to TRBD1. V dropped 6 bases and J dropped 3; count of bases not matched to a gene: 7. The CDR3 loop spans 14 amino acids. Per the germline V gene, CDR1 is LNHDA and CDR2 is SQIVND (reference sequence). CDR3 loop: CASSRGQGIYEQYF. The CDR3 DNA reads TGTGCCAGTAGCCGCGGACAGGGAATCTACGAGCAGTACTTC.

This sequence joins TRBV27 and TRBJ2-7; no clear D gene. V gave up 0 bases and J gave up 7 bases, with 13 bases separating them. Per germline, CDR1 MNHEY and CDR2 SMNVEV (reference sequence). This CDR3 region has 14 residues. CDR3 residues: CASSLSESLGEQYF. CDR3 nucleotide sequence: TGTGCCAGCAGTTTATCTGAGTCGCTTGGAGAGCAGTACTTC.

The CDR3 DNA sequence: TGTGCCAGCAGGACCTACAACCAAGAGACCCAGTACTTC. Translation gives CASRTYNQETQYF. The chain employs TRBV6-6 and TRBJ2-5; D uncertain. V lost 6 bases, J lost 0 bases, and 8 bases lay in between. The germline V gene encodes CDR1 MNHNY and CDR2 SVGAGI (reference sequence). This CDR3 has 13 amino acids.

V usage is TRBV7-3 and J usage is TRBJ1-6; TRBD1 is a possible D gene (6 bases). With 2 bases removed from V and 9 bases from J, the gap between germline ends came to 11 bases. The CDR3 sequence is 14 residues long. Germline loops: CDR1 SGHTA, CDR2 FQGTGA. The CDR3, as DNA: TGTGCCAGCAGCTTAGGGGACATCTCTTCACCCCTCCACTTT. Translating gives CASSLGDISSPLHF.